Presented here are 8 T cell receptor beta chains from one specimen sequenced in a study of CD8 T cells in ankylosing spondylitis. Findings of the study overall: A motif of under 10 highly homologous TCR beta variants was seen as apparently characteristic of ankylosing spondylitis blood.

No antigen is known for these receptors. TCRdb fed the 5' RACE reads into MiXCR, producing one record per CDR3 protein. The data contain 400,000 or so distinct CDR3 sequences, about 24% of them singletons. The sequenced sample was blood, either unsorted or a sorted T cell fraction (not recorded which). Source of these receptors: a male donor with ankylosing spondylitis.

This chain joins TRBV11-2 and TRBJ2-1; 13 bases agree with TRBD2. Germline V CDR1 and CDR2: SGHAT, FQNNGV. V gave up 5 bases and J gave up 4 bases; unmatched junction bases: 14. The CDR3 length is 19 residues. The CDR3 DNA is TGTGCCAGCAGCCCACGACTAGCGGGGGGATTTTCCGCATACAATGAGCAGTTCTTC. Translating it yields CASSPRLAGGFSAYNEQFF. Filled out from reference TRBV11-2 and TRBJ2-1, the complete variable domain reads EAGVAQSPRYKIIEKRQSVAFWCNPISGHATLYWYQQILGQGPKLLIQFQNNGVVDDSQLPKDRFSAERLKGVDSTLKIQPAKLEDSAVYLCASSPRLAGGFSAYNEQFFGPGTRLTVL.

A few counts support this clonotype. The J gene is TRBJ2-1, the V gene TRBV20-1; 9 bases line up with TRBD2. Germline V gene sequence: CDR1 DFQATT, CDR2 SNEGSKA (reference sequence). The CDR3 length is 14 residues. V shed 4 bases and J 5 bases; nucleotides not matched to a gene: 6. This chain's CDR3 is CSAIKLAGNNEQFF. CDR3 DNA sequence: TGCAGTGCTATAAAACTAGCGGGTAACAATGAGCAGTTCTTC.

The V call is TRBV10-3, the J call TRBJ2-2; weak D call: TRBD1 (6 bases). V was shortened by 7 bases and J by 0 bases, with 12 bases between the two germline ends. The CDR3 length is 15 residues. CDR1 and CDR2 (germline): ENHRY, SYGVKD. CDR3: CAIMRDISNTGELFF. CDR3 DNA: TGTGCCATCATGAGGGACATTTCGAACACCGGGGAGCTGTTTTTT.

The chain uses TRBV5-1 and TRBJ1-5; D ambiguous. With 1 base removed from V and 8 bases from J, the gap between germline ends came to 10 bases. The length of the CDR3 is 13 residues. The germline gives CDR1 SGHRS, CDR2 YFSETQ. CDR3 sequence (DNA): TGCGCCAGCAGCTTGAGTTCTCTGGAGCCCCAGCATTTT. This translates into CASSLSSLEPQHF.

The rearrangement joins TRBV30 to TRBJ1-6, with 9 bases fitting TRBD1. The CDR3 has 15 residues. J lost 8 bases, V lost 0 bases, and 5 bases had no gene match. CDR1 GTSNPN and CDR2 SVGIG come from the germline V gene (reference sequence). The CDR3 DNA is TGTGCCTGGAGTGTACTGGACAGGGGTGATTCACCCCTCCACTTT. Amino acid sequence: CAWSVLDRGDSPLHF.

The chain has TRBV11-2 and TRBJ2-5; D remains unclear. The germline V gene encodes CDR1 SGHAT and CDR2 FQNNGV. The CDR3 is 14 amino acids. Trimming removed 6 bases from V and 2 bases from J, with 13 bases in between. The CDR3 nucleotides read TGTGCCAGCAGTCGCGGACGGAGTCAAGAGACCCAGTACTTC. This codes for CASSRGRSQETQYF. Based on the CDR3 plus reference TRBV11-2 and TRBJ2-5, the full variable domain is EAGVAQSPRYKIIEKRQSVAFWCNPISGHATLYWYQQILGQGPKLLIQFQNNGVVDDSQLPKDRFSAERLKGVDSTLKIQPAKLEDSAVYLCASSRGRSQETQYFGPGTRLLVL.

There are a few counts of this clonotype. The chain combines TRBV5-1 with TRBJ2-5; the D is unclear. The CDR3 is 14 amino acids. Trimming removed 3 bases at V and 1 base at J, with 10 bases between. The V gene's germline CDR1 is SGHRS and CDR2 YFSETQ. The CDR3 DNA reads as TGCGCCAGCAGCTGGGTAGTGTCCCAAGAGACCCAGTACTTC. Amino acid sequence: CASSWVVSQETQYF.

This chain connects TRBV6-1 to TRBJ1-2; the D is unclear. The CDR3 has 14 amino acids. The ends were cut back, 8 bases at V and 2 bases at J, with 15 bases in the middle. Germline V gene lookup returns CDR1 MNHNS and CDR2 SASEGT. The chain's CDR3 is CASGSHSRNYGYTF. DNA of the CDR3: TGTGCCAGCGGATCCCACAGTAGAAACTATGGCTACACCTTC.